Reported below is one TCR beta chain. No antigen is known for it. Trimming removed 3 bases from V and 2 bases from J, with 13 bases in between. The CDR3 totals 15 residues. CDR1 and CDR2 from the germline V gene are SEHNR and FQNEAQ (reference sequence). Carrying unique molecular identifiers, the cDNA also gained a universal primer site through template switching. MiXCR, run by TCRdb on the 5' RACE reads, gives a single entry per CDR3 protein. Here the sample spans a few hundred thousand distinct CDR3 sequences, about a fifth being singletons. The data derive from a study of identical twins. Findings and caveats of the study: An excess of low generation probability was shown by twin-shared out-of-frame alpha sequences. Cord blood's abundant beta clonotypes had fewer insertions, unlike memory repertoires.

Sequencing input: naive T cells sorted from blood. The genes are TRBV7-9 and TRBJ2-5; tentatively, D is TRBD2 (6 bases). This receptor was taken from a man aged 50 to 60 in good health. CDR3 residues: CASSFGGTVQETQYF. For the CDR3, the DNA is TGTGCCAGCAGCTTCGGGGGTACTGTACAAGAGACCCAGTACTTC.